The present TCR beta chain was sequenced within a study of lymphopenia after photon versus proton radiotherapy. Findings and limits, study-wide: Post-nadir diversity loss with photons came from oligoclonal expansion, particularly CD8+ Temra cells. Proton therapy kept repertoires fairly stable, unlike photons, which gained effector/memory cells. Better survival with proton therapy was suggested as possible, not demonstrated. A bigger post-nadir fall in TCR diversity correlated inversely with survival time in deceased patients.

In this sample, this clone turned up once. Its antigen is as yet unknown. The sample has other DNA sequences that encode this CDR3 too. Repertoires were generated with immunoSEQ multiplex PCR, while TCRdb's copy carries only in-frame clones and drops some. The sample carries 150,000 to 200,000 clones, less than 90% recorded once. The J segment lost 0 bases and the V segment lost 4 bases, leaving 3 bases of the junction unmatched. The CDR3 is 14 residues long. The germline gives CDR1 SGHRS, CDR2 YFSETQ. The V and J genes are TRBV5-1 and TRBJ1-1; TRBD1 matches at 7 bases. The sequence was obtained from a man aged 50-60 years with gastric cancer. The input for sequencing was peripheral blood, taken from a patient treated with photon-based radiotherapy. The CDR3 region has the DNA TGCGCCAGCAGCGCCGGGACAGTGAACACTGAAGCTTTCTTT. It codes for CASSAGTVNTEAFF.